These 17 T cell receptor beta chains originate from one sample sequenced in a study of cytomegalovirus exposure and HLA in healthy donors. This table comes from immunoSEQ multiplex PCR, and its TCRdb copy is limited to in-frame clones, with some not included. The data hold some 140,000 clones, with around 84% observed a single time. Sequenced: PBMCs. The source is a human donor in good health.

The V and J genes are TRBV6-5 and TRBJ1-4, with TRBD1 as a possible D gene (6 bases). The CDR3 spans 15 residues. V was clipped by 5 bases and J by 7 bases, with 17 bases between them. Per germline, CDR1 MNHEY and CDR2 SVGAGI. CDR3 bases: TGTGCCAGCAGTCGCCGGGGGGCGGTAGGTGAAAAACTGTTTTTT. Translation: CASSRRGAVGEKLFF.

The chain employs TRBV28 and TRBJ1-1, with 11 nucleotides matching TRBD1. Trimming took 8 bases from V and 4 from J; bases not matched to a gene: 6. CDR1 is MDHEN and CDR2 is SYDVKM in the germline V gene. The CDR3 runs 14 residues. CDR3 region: CASGQGALSTEAFF. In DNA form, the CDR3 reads TGTGCCAGCGGACAGGGGGCTCTATCCACTGAAGCTTTCTTT.

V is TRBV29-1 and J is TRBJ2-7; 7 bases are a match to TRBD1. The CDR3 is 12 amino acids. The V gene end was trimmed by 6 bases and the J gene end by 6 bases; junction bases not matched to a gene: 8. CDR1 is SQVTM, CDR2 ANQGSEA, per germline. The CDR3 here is CSVTDRVSEQYF. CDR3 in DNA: TGCAGCGTCACAGACAGGGTCAGCGAGCAGTACTTC.

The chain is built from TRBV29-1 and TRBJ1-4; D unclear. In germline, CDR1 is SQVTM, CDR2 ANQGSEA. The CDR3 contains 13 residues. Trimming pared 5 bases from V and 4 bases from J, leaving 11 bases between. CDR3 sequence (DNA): TGCAGCGTTCAAGCCCCCCATAATGAAAAACTGTTTTTT. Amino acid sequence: CSVQAPHNEKLFF.

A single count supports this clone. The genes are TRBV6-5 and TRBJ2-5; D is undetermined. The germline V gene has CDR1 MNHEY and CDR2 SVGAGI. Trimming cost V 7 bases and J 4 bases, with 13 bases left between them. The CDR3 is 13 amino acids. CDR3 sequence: CASTSSSPETQYF. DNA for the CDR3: TGTGCCAGCACTTCCAGTAGCCCAGAGACCCAGTACTTC.

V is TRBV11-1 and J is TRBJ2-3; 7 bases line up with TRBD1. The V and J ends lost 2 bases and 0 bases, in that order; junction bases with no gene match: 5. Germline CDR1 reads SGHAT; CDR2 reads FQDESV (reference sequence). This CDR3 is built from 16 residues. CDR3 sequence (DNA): TGTGCCAGCAGCTTAACCGGGACAGTAAGCACAGATACGCAGTATTTT. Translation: CASSLTGTVSTDTQYF.

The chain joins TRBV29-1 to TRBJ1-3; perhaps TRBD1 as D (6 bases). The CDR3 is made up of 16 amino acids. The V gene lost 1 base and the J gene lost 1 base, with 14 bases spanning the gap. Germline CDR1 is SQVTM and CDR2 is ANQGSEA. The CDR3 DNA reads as TGCAGCGTTGAAGGGGGGGGACAATCTTCTGGAAACACCATATATTTT. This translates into CSVEGGGQSSGNTIYF.

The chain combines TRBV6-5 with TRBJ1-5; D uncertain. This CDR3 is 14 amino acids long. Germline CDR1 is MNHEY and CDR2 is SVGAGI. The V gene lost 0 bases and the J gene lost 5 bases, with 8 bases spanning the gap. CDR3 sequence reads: CASSYSASDQPQHF. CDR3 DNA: TGTGCCAGCAGTTACTCGGCTTCTGATCAGCCCCAGCATTTT.

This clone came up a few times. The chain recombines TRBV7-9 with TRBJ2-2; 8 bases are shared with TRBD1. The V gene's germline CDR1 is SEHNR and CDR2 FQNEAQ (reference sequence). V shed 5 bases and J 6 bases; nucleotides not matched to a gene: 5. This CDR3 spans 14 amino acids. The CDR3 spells CASSQTGEAGELFF. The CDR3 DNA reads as TGTGCCAGCAGCCAGACAGGGGAGGCCGGGGAGCTGTTTTTT.

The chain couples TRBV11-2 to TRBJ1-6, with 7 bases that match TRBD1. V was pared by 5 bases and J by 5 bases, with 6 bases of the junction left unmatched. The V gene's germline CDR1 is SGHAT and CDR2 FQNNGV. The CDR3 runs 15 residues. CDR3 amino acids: CASSPRQGNNSPLHF. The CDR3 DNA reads TGTGCCAGCAGCCCTCGACAGGGAAATAATTCACCCCTCCACTTT.

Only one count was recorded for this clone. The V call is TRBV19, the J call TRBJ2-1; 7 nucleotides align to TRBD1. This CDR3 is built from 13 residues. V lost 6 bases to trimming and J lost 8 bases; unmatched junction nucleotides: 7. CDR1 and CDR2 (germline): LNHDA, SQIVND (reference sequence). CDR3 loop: CASRLTDRDEQFF. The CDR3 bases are TGTGCCAGTAGGTTGACTGACAGGGATGAGCAGTTCTTC.

The CDR3 DNA reads TGTGCCAGCAGCCCGGGACAGGGGTTGGAGACCCAGTACTTC. It yields the protein CASSPGQGLETQYF. The J gene is TRBJ2-5, the V gene TRBV7-2, with 10 bases matching TRBD1. This CDR3 has 14 amino acids. Germline lookup yields CDR1 SGHTA and CDR2 FQGNSA. Germline trimming cut 5 bases from V and 5 bases from J; bases unmatched to any gene: 5.

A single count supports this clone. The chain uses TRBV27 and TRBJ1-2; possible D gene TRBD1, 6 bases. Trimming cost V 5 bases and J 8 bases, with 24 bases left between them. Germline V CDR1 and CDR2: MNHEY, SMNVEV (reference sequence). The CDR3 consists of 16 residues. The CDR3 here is CASSLGQKRGSEGYTF. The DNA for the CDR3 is TGTGCCAGCAGTCTTGGACAGAAGAGGGGGTCGGAGGGCTACACCTTC.

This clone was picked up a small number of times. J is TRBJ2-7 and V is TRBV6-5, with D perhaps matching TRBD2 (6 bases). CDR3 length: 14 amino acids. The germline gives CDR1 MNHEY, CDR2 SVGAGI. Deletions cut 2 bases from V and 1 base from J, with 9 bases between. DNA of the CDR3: TGTGCCAGCAGTTACAAGGGGAGGTCCTACGAGCAGTACTTC. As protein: CASSYKGRSYEQYF.

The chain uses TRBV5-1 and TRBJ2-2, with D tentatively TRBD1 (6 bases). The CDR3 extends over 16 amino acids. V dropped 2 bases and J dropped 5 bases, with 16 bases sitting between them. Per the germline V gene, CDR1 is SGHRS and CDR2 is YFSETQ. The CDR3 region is CASSFLAGVTTGELFF. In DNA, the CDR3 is TGCGCCAGCAGCTTTTTGGCAGGGGTGACAACCGGGGAGCTGTTTTTT.

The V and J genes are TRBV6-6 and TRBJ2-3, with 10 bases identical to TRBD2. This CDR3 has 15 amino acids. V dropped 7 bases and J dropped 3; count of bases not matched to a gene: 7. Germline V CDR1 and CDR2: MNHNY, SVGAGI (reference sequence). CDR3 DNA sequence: TGTGCCAGCACCCCCCAGCGGGGGGGAACAGATACGCAGTATTTT. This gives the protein CASTPQRGGTDTQYF.

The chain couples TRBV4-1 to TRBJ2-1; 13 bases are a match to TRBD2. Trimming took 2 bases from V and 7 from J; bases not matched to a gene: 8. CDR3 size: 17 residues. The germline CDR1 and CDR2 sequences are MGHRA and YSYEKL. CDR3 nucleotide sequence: TGCGCCAGCAGCCAACTCGGACTAGCGGGAGTGAATAATGAGCAGTTCTTC. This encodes CASSQLGLAGVNNEQFF.